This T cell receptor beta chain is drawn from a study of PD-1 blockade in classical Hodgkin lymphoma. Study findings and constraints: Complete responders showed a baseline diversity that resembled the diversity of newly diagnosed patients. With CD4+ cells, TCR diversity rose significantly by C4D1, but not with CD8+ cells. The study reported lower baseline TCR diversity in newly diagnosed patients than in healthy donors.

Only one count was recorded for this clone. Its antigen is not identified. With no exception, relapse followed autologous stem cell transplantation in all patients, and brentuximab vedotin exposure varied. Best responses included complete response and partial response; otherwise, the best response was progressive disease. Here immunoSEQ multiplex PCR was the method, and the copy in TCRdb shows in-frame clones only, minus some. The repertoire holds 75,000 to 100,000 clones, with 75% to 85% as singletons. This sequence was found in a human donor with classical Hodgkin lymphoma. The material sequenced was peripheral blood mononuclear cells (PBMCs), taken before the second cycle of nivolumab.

As DNA, the CDR3 is TGTGCCACCCGGTTCTTCTTAACAGCGAACACTGAAGCTTTCTTT. It encodes CATRFFLTANTEAFF. This chain joins TRBV2 and TRBJ1-1; D is unclear. CDR1 and CDR2 (germline): SNHLY, FYNNEI. Trimming removed 10 bases from V and 1 base from J, with 19 bases in between. There are 15 residues in the CDR3. The entire variable domain, with the rest obtained from reference TRBV2 and TRBJ1-1, is as follows: EPEVTQTPSHQVTQMGQEVILRCVPISNHLYFYWYRQILGQKVEFLVSFYNNEISEKSEIFDDQFSVERPDGSNFTLKIRSTKLEDSAMYFCATRFFLTANTEAFFGQGTRLTVV.